Each of the 3 T cell receptor beta chains below was sequenced from the same sample in a study of T-cell reconstitution after alpha-beta-depleted transplantation in children. TCRbeta library construction was performed incorporating unique molecular identifiers. TCRdb processed the PCR reads anew with MiXCR; each CDR3 protein has one entry. The sample lists hundreds of thousands of distinct CDR3 sequences, about an eighth seen once, with 4% to 5.5% in the top ten. The sequenced sample was PBMCs, obtained from the stem cell graft. The receptors shown here come from a human donor who donated a stem cell graft to a child with Fanconi anemia.

This clonotype has at least ten counts. The rearrangement joins TRBV20-1 to TRBJ2-5, with D hard to call. Trimming stripped 6 bases from V and 2 bases from J, with 13 bases between. Looked up from germline, CDR1 is DFQATT and CDR2 is SNEGSKA (reference sequence). CDR3 length: 13 amino acids. In DNA form, the CDR3 reads TGCAGTGCCGAGTCATACATACAAGAGACCCAGTACTTC. This translates into CSAESYIQETQYF.

The gene calls are TRBV6-5 and TRBJ1-5; 8 bases are shared with TRBD1. In germline, CDR1 is MNHEY, CDR2 SVGAGI. V shed 5 bases, J shed 2 bases, and the junction held 14 bases outside the gene matches. The CDR3 is 18 residues long. The chain's CDR3 is CASSHSRDRRLGNQPQHF. The DNA of the CDR3 is TGTGCCAGCAGTCACAGCCGGGACAGGCGACTGGGCAATCAGCCCCAGCATTTT.

This clonotype has at least ten counts. The chain employs TRBV11-2 and TRBJ2-5; no clear D. Trimming stripped 5 bases from V and 1 base from J, with 11 bases between. The CDR3 has 14 amino acids. Germline CDR1 reads SGHAT; CDR2 reads FQNNGV. CDR3 loop: CASSQGRTQETQYF. CDR3 sequence (DNA): TGTGCCAGCAGCCAAGGACGGACCCAAGAGACCCAGTACTTC.